This T cell receptor beta chain was obtained from a study of cytomegalovirus exposure and HLA in healthy donors. Study-wide points: In vitro, three CMV-associated chains proved specific for CMV antigens. The authors later found TCR association rates varying by HLA locus, with DRB1 most and HLA-C fewest. The authors later found HLA-associated TCR beta chains more clonally expanded than equally common others.

About this clone: Antigen specificity is unknown.

PCR involved 60 Vbeta and 13 Jbeta primers. How the authors handled the data: Counted up in a later analysis, unique TCR beta chains came to 65 million to 80 million, with around 11 million shared. Sequencing used immunoSEQ multiplex PCR; TCRdb keeps in-frame clones, though not all of them. V and J calls plus clone size are reproduced from that table; the DNA served to infer D and trimming. The sample totals approximately 51,000 clones; its top ten clones hold roughly a quarter. The CDR3 extends over 15 amino acids. V gave up 4 bases and J gave up 4 bases, with 11 bases separating them. Germline V gene sequence: CDR1 SEHNR, CDR2 FQNEAQ (reference sequence).

Sequenced material: PBMCs. The gene calls are TRBV7-9 and TRBJ1-6, with D possibly matching TRBD1 (6 bases). This receptor was identified in a man in his forties in good health and CMV-seropositive. Written as DNA, the CDR3 is TGTGCCAGCAGCTCCCGGGACATTTATAATTCACCCCTCCACTTT. Amino acid sequence: CASSSRDIYNSPLHF.